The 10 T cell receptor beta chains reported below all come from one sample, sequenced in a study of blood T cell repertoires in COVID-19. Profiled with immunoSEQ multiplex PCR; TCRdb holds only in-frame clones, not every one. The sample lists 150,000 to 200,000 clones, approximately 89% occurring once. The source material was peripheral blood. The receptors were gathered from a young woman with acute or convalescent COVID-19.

The chain's CDR3 is CASSFQGLVGREQYF. The CDR3 nucleotides are TGTGCCAGCAGCTTTCAGGGTTTGGTGGGCCGCGAGCAGTACTTC. J is TRBJ2-7 and V is TRBV5-6; maybe TRBD1 (5 bases). The CDR3 is made up of 15 amino acids. V was pared by 2 bases and J by 6 bases, with 18 bases between. From germline, CDR1 is SGHDT and CDR2 YYEEEE.

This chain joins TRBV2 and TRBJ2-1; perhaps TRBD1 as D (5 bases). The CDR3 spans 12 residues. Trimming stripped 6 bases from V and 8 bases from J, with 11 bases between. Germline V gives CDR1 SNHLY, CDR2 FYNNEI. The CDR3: CASRAGPDEQFF. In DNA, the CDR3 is TGTGCCAGCAGGGCAGGGCCGGATGAGCAGTTCTTC.

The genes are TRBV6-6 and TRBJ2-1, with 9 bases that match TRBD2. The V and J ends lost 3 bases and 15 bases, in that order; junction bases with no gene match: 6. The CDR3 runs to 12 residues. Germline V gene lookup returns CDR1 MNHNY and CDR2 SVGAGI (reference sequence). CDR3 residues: CASSYQSGRTFF. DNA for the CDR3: TGTGCCAGCAGTTATCAGAGCGGGAGGACGTTCTTC.

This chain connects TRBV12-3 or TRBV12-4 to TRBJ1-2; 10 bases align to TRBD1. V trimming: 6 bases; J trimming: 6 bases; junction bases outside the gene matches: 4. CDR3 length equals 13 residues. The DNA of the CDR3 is TGTGCCAGCAGGCCGACAGGGGGCCATGGCTACACCTTC. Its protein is CASRPTGGHGYTF.

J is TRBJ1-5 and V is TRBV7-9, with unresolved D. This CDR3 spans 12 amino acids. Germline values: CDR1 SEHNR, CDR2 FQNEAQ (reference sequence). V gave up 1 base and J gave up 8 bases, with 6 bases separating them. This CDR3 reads CASSLGSEPQHF. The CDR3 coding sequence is TGTGCCAGCAGCTTAGGTTCGGAGCCCCAGCATTTT.

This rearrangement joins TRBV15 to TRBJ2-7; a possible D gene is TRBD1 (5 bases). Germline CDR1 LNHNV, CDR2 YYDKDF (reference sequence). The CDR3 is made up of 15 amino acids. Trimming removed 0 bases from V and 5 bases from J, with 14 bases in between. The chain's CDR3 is CATSRDLNRIDEQYF. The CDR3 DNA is TGTGCCACCAGCAGAGATCTTAACAGGATCGACGAGCAGTACTTC.

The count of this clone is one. The CDR3 loop reads CASSLQANTEAFF. CDR3 in DNA: TGTGCCAGCTCGTTACAGGCGAACACTGAAGCTTTCTTT. The chain joins TRBV18 to TRBJ1-1, with D perhaps matching TRBD1 (5 bases). The CDR3 runs to 13 residues. Trimming pared 6 bases from V and 1 base from J, leaving 9 bases between. Germline loops: CDR1 KGHSH, CDR2 LQKENI.

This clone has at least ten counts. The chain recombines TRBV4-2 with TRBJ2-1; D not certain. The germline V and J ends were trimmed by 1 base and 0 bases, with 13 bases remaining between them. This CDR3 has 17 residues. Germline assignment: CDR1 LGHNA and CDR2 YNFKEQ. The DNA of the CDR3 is TGTGCCAGCAGCCAAGGGGTCCAGAGACTCTCCTACAATGAGCAGTTCTTC. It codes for CASSQGVQRLSYNEQFF.

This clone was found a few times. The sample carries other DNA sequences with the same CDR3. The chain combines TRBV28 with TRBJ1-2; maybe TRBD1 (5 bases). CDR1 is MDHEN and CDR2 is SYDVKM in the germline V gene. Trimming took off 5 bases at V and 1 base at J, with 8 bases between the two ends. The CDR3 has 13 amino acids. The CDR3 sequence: CASSPDSNYGYTF. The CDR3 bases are TGTGCCAGCAGTCCCGACAGTAACTATGGCTACACCTTC.

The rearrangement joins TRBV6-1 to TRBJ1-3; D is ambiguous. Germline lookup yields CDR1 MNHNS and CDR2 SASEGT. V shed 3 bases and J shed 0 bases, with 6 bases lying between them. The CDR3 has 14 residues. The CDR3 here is CASSDNNSGNTIYF. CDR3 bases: TGTGCCAGCAGTGATAACAACTCTGGAAACACCATATATTTT.